Listed here are 21 T cell receptor beta chains from one sample, sequenced in a study of neurological immune-mediated disorders. Time point: technical triplicate 1. MiXCR, applied by TCRdb to the 5' RACE reads, yields one record per CDR3 protein. The sample has approximately 36,000 distinct CDR3 sequences, 11% seen once. Material for sequencing was PBMCs. These receptors came from a man aged 60 to 69 with HTLV-1-associated myelopathy (HAM/TSP).

This clonotype was observed many times. This rearrangement joins TRBV6-1 to TRBJ2-1, with D tentatively TRBD2 (6 bases). This CDR3 has 12 residues. Looked up from germline, CDR1 is MNHNS and CDR2 is SASEGT. Trimming shortened V by 3 bases and J by 10 bases, and 10 bases separated the two germline ends. The CDR3 DNA is TGTGCCAGCAGTGATGGGACTCCAGAGCAGTTCTTC. Translating gives CASSDGTPEQFF.

In its sample, this clonotype was seen many times. This chain joins TRBV20-1 and TRBJ2-7; no clear D. Germline V gives CDR1 DFQATT, CDR2 SNEGSKA (reference sequence). The CDR3 totals 14 residues. V lost 5 bases and J lost 5, with 19 bases in between. The CDR3 reads CSAPNQDFPHEQYF. CDR3 coding DNA: TGCAGTGCTCCCAACCAAGACTTTCCCCACGAGCAGTACTTC.

The sample holds many counts of this clonotype. The chain recombines TRBV12-3 or TRBV12-4 with TRBJ1-1, with 7 bases matching TRBD1. The CDR3 loop spans 14 amino acids. V shed 6 bases, J shed 1 base, and the junction held 5 bases outside the gene matches. CDR3 DNA sequence: TGTGCCAGCAGCGAAGGACAGGCGAACACTGAAGCTTTCTTT. It codes for CASSEGQANTEAFF.

Many counts were recorded for this clonotype. J is TRBJ2-7 and V is TRBV20-1, with D maybe TRBD2 (5 bases). The CDR3 contains 14 residues. Germline V gene lookup returns CDR1 DFQATT and CDR2 SNEGSKA (reference sequence). V lost 3 bases and J lost 2, with 14 bases in between. The CDR3 sequence is CSASPRERTYEQYF. The DNA of the CDR3 is TGCAGTGCTAGTCCGAGGGAGAGAACCTACGAGCAGTACTTC.

This clonotype was recorded at least ten times. The V call is TRBV12-3 or TRBV12-4, the J call TRBJ2-1; TRBD2 agrees at 7 bases. The CDR3 is 14 amino acids. J was trimmed by 4 bases and V by 2 bases; bases with no gene match: 2. CDR3 sequence: CASSLSGIYNEQFF. CDR3 nucleotide sequence: TGTGCCAGCAGTTTAAGCGGGATTTACAATGAGCAGTTCTTC.

V is TRBV5-5 and J is TRBJ2-1, with 15 bases lining up with TRBD2. The germline CDR1 and CDR2 sequences are SGHKS and YYEKEE (reference sequence). J gave up 0 bases and V 0 bases, and 4 bases lay outside the gene matches. This CDR3 spans 19 amino acids. Here the CDR3 reads CASSLGGLAGGISYNEQFF. In DNA, the CDR3 is TGTGCCAGCAGCTTGGGAGGACTAGCGGGAGGGATCTCCTACAATGAGCAGTTCTTC.

In its sample, this clonotype was seen many times. The CDR3 DNA follows: TGTGCCAGCAGTTCCGCCTACGCGGGAGGGAAAGAGACCCAGTACTTC. As protein: CASSSAYAGGKETQYF. This chain links TRBV6-6 with TRBJ2-5, with 9 positions matching TRBD2. Trimming took 4 bases from V and 3 from J; bases not matched to a gene: 9. The CDR3 loop spans 16 amino acids. The germline CDR1 and CDR2 sequences are MNHNY and SVGAGI (reference sequence).

This clonotype showed up many times. J is TRBJ2-7 and V is TRBV6-5; TRBD1 matches 7 bases. The CDR3 spans 15 residues. Trimming removed 6 bases from V and 1 base from J; junction bases left unmatched: 9. The germline gives CDR1 MNHEY, CDR2 SVGAGI. CDR3 amino acids: CASRQGGLVSYEQYF. The CDR3 DNA reads TGTGCCAGCAGACAAGGGGGCCTAGTATCCTACGAGCAGTACTTC.

In this sample, this clonotype turned up many times. The chain recombines TRBV5-1 with TRBJ2-1; TRBD2 matches at 7 bases. Per germline, CDR1 SGHRS and CDR2 YFSETQ. The ends lost 0 bases at V and 0 bases at J; junction bases unmatched: 9. This CDR3 is 18 amino acids long. The CDR3 nucleotides read TGCGCCAGCAGCTTGGTTGCGCAGGCGGGAGTCTCCTACAATGAGCAGTTCTTC. Protein product: CASSLVAQAGVSYNEQFF.

This clonotype was observed many times. The gene calls are TRBV15 and TRBJ2-3; 7 bases match TRBD2. This CDR3 is built from 14 residues. The J segment lost 6 bases and the V segment lost 5 bases, leaving 8 bases of the junction unmatched. Germline values: CDR1 LNHNV, CDR2 YYDKDF (reference sequence). CDR3 sequence reads: CATSARENLDTQYF. CDR3 DNA: TGTGCCACCAGCGCGCGGGAGAATCTGGATACGCAGTATTTT.

Many counts were recorded for this clonotype. The chain couples TRBV29-1 to TRBJ2-1; tentative D call: TRBD2 (6 bases). The V and J ends lost 5 bases and 2 bases respectively, with 10 bases between them. The CDR3 is 13 amino acids. CDR1 and CDR2 from the germline V gene are SQVTM and ANQGSEA. CDR3 nucleotides: TGCAGCGTTTGGGGGGTGACCTACAATGAGCAGTTCTTC. Protein: CSVWGVTYNEQFF.

A few counts support this clonotype. V is TRBV6-1 and J is TRBJ1-4; TRBD1 might be the D (6 bases). Trimming left V 5 bases short and J 5 bases short, with 12 bases between. Germline CDR1 is MNHNS and CDR2 is SASEGT. The CDR3 is 14 residues long. The CDR3 loop is CASSQGNSNEKLFF. CDR3 in DNA: TGTGCCAGCAGTCAGGGGAATTCAAATGAAAAACTGTTTTTT.

This clonotype was seen at least ten times. The genes are TRBV10-3 and TRBJ1-4; possible D gene TRBD1, 5 bases. Per the germline V gene, CDR1 is ENHRY and CDR2 is SYGVKD. V lost 10 bases to trimming and J lost 8 bases, with 17 bases between them. The CDR3 has 13 amino acids. The CDR3 spells CATRTGDGEKLFF. Here the CDR3 DNA reads TGTGCCACCCGGACGGGGGACGGGGAAAAACTGTTTTTT.

For this clonotype: Its ends do not fully match the called genes, so a read error is possible. The V call is TRBV27, the J call TRBJ1-1; D remains ambiguous. Germline assignment: CDR1 MNHEY and CDR2 SMNVEV (reference sequence). This CDR3 contains 12 residues. As DNA, the CDR3 is TGTGCCAGCCCTGGAGGAGGAACTGCAGCTTTCTTT. Its protein product is CASPGGGTAAFF.

The V call is TRBV9, the J call TRBJ2-2, with 9 bases matching TRBD2. This CDR3 spans 16 amino acids. Germline CDR1 and CDR2: SGDLS and YYNGEE. V shed 3 bases, J shed 4 bases, and the junction held 7 bases outside the gene matches. CDR3 nucleotide sequence: TGTGCCAGCAGCGCCCCCACTAGCGGGCGCACCGGGGAGCTGTTTTTT. As protein: CASSAPTSGRTGELFF.

The CDR3 region has the DNA TGTGCCAGCAGCCAAGGCGGCAACCCTGTCTACGAGCAGTACTTC. As protein: CASSQGGNPVYEQYF. The chain couples TRBV14 to TRBJ2-7; D gene uncertain. This CDR3 has 15 residues. V gave up 1 base and J gave up 3 bases, with 13 bases separating them. Germline V gene data show CDR1 as SGHDN and CDR2 as FVKESK.

This clonotype was seen ten or more times. V and J are TRBV5-1 and TRBJ1-1, with a possible D match to TRBD1 (6 bases). Germline V CDR1 and CDR2: SGHRS, YFSETQ. Between the trimmed V and J ends, which lost 3 bases and 6 bases, there was a span of 12 bases. This CDR3 region has 13 residues. CDR3 sequence: CASSSQGRSEAFF. Here the CDR3 DNA reads TGCGCCAGCAGCTCGCAGGGGCGTTCTGAAGCTTTCTTT.

Many counts were recorded for this clonotype. The chain has TRBV3-1 and TRBJ2-2, with 10 nucleotides matching TRBD1. Germline-derived CDR1 and CDR2 are LGHDT and YNNKEL (reference sequence). This CDR3 has 17 amino acids. The V and J ends lost 4 bases and 5 bases, in that order; junction bases with no gene match: 10. The CDR3 here is CASSRLGGQGSTGELFF. The DNA of the CDR3 is TGTGCCAGCAGCCGCCTTGGGGGACAGGGGTCAACCGGGGAGCTGTTTTTT.

This clonotype was seen ten or more times. The chain couples TRBV27 to TRBJ2-7, with 7 bases lining up with TRBD1. CDR3 length equals 14 residues. The V gene's germline CDR1 is MNHEY and CDR2 SMNVEV (reference sequence). The V segment lost 5 bases and the J segment 3 bases; nucleotides outside the gene matches: 7. The CDR3 nucleotides are TGTGCCAGCAGTCCGACAGGGTCGTTCTACGAGCAGTACTTC. Translating gives CASSPTGSFYEQYF.

J is TRBJ2-3 and V is TRBV6-4; 9 positions agree with TRBD2. Per germline, CDR1 MRHNA and CDR2 SNTAGT. The trim removed 5 bases at V and 4 bases at J, leaving 7 bases unmatched. The length of the CDR3 is 15 residues. CDR3 amino acids: CASSSAGGPSDTQYF. The CDR3 DNA reads TGTGCCAGCAGTTCCGCGGGAGGGCCTTCAGATACGCAGTATTTT.

This clonotype was detected ten times or more. The chain joins TRBV5-1 to TRBJ2-7; unclear D gene. CDR1 and CDR2 from the germline V gene are SGHRS and YFSETQ. The CDR3 is made up of 13 amino acids. Trimming removed 0 bases from V and 5 bases from J, with 9 bases in between. The DNA of the CDR3 is TGCGCCAGCAGCTTGGGGCAGGTAAACGAGCAGTACTTC. Encoded protein: CASSLGQVNEQYF.